This TCR beta chain emerged from a study of T cells in Graves' hyperthyroidism and ophthalmopathy. For the study at large: Peripheral blood was drawn at first diagnosis, prior to all treatment. Study-level points and caveats: Before onset, ophthalmopathy was predicted by the model a median about 6.2 months earlier. Ophthalmopathy was distinguished from stable hyperthyroidism by 13 V-J signatures. Most clonotypes expanded in the thyroid (above 0.001) were also present in blood.

The sample holds many counts of this clonotype. What it recognizes is unknown. Germline CDR1 reads SNHLY; CDR2 reads FYNNEI. The CDR3 runs to 16 residues. V gave up 1 base and J gave up 6 bases; unmatched junction bases: 10. Amplification yielded TCR beta CDR3 regions, with RNA transcripts as the source. The HTBI set primed first-round TCR CDR3 RT-PCR. TCRdb reprocessed the multiplex PCR reads with MiXCR, giving one entry per CDR3 protein. The sample shows 350,000 to 450,000 distinct CDR3 sequences, around an eighth of them seen only once. The TCR was taken from a man aged 50 to 60 with Graves' ophthalmopathy. The V call is TRBV2, the J call TRBJ2-7; 9 nucleotides align to TRBD1. Sequencing was done on a sample of blood. The CDR3 spells CASSEGEGTGLLEQYF. For the CDR3, the DNA is TGTGCCAGCAGTGAAGGCGAAGGGACAGGGCTCCTCGAGCAGTACTTC.